This T cell receptor beta chain was captured by sequencing in a study of blood T cell repertoires in COVID-19. Across the whole study: Sources were T cells, B-cell-depleted T cells, or PBMCs; the material itself was cDNA or gDNA.

Trimming left V 4 bases short and J 3 bases short, with 12 bases between. Per germline, CDR1 ENHRY and CDR2 SYGVKD. This CDR3 spans 14 amino acids. Original processing methods: Cell counts per sample came from amplifying reference gene primers. Produced via immunoSEQ multiplex PCR; TCRdb's table is partial and in-frame only. Clone size and V and J calls were adopted from that table, with D and trimming inferred from the DNA. The sample has 150,000 to 200,000 clones; around 87% are singletons. The Seattle patients joined while their infection was active and were tracked longitudinally afterward. The sequencing sample was made of peripheral blood. This TCR was recovered from a woman aged 70-85 years with COVID-19, enrolled during active disease. The J gene is TRBJ1-1, the V gene TRBV10-3, with D perhaps matching TRBD1 (5 bases). The CDR3 sequence is CAISVGGLYTEAFF. CDR3 DNA: TGTGCCATCAGTGTGGGGGGATTGTACACTGAAGCTTTCTTT.